This T cell receptor beta chain was identified in a study of blood T cell repertoires in COVID-19. Turning to the study itself: Samples came from the United States, Italy and Spain, spanning acute and convalescent COVID-19. PBMCs, B-cell-depleted T cells, or T cells were the source of the cDNA or gDNA that made up the material.

Original processing methods: Counts of nucleated cells, estimated from reference gene primer amplification, were obtained. Some clones are missing from TCRdb's copy, which holds only in-frame ones; the method was immunoSEQ multiplex PCR. V, J and clone size reflect that table, while D and trimming were determined from the DNA. The table includes 100,000 to 150,000 clones, 65% to 90% detected once. There are 15 residues in the CDR3. Germline CDR1 reads SGHDN; CDR2 reads FVKESK. Trimming took 0 bases from V and 5 from J; bases not matched to a gene: 6. This TCR was recovered from a woman of 80 years or more with acute or convalescent COVID-19. The sample was peripheral blood. This rearrangement joins TRBV14 to TRBJ1-1, with 7 positions matching TRBD1. Here the CDR3 DNA reads TGTGCCAGCAGCCAAGAGGCAGACAGGGAGACTGAAGCTTTCTTT. The encoded protein is CASSQEADRETEAFF.